These 6 T cell receptor beta chains were all obtained from the same sample, sequenced in a study of T cell responses to AZD1222 COVID-19 vaccine. Assay: immunoSEQ multiplex PCR; the TCRdb copy retains only in-frame clones and omits some. The table records about 150,000 clones, more than 90% of them present only once. This sample comprised peripheral blood, obtained on day 0 of AZD1222 vaccination. The origin of the receptors is an adult in good health.

This clone was observed a few times. The V gene is TRBV5-6, the J gene TRBJ1-1, with D unclear. Trimming shortened V by 2 bases and J by 6 bases, and 8 bases separated the two germline ends. This CDR3 contains 12 residues. Germline assignment: CDR1 SGHDT and CDR2 YYEEEE. The CDR3 loop reads CASSFIWSEAFF. In DNA form, the CDR3 reads TGTGCCAGCAGCTTCATTTGGTCTGAAGCTTTCTTT.

This clone was seen a handful of times. The CDR3 coding sequence is TGTGCCTGGAGCAGGCTGGGGACAGGGGGTGAAAAACTGTTTTTT. Its protein product is CAWSRLGTGGEKLFF. The rearrangement uses TRBV30 and TRBJ1-4, with 11 bases that match TRBD1. Unmatched junction bases numbered 7, after V lost 3 bases and J lost 7 bases. In germline, CDR1 is GTSNPN, CDR2 SVGIG (reference sequence). The CDR3 is made up of 15 amino acids.

The genes are TRBV18 and TRBJ2-3; TRBD1 might be the D (5 bases). The germline CDR1 and CDR2 sequences are KGHSH and LQKENI. The CDR3 loop spans 14 amino acids. Trimming took off 6 bases at V and 4 bases at J, with 14 bases between the two ends. CDR3 protein: CASSLGARADTQYF. The CDR3 coding sequence is TGTGCCAGCTCCCTAGGGGCCAGGGCAGATACGCAGTATTTT. Full variable domain (missing parts from reference TRBV18 and TRBJ2-3): NAGVMQNPRHLVRRRGQEARLRCSPMKGHSHVYWYRQLPEEGLKFMVYLQKENIIDESGMPKERFSAEFPKEGPSILRIQQVVRGDSAAYFCASSLGARADTQYFGPGTRLTVL.

V usage is TRBV5-6 and J usage is TRBJ2-4; D not resolved. Germline lookup yields CDR1 SGHDT and CDR2 YYEEEE. This CDR3 comprises 14 residues. Deletions cut 7 bases from V and 0 bases from J, with 11 bases between. Written as DNA, the CDR3 is TGTGCCAGCTCGGTGAATTTAGCCAAAAACATTCAGTACTTC. Protein: CASSVNLAKNIQYF.

The chain employs TRBV7-2 and TRBJ1-5; D remains unclear. Per the germline V gene, CDR1 is SGHTA and CDR2 is FQGNSA. The length of the CDR3 is 13 residues. Trimming shortened V by 2 bases and J by 5 bases, and 7 bases separated the two germline ends. In nucleotides, the CDR3 is TGTGCCAGCAGCTTACTGGTGGATCAGCCCCAGCATTTT. It codes for CASSLLVDQPQHF.

The chain carries TRBV19 and TRBJ1-2; 10 positions agree with TRBD1. V was pared by 7 bases and J by 8 bases, with 16 bases of the junction left unmatched. The CDR3 contains 16 residues. The germline V gene encodes CDR1 LNHDA and CDR2 SQIVND (reference sequence). The CDR3 region has the DNA TGTGCCAGTACCGAACCCCTTCCCGGGACAGGGGTCGGCTACACCTTC. This encodes CASTEPLPGTGVGYTF.